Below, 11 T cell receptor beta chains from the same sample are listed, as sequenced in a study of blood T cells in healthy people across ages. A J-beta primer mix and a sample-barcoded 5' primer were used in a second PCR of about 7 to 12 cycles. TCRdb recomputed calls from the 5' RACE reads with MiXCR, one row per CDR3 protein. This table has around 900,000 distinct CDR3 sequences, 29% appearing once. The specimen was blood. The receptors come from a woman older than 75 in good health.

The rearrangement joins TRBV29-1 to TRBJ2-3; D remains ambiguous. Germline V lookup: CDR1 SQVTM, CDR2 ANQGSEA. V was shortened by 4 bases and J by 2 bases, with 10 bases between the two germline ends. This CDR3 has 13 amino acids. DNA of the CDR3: TGCAGCGTTGCGGATCCCTTCACAGATACGCAGTATTTT. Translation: CSVADPFTDTQYF.

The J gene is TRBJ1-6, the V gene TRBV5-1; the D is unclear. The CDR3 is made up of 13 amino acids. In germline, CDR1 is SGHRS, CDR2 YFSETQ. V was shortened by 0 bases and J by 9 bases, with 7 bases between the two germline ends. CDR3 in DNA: TGCGCCAGCAGCTTGGAGGTGAGTTCACCCCTCCACTTT. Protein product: CASSLEVSSPLHF.

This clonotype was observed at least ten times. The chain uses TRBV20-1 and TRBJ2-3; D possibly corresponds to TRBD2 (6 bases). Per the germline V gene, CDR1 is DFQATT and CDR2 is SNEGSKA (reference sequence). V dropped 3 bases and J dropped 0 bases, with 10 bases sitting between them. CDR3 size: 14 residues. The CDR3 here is CSARGRGSTDTQYF. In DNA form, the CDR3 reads TGCAGTGCTAGGGGTCGGGGGAGCACAGATACGCAGTATTTT.

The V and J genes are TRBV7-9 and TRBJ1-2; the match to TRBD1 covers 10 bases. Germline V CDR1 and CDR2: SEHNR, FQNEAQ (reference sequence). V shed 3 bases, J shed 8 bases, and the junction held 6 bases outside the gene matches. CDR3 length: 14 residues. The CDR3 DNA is TGTGCCAGCAGCTTGACCGGGACAGGGGACGGCTACACCTTC. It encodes CASSLTGTGDGYTF.

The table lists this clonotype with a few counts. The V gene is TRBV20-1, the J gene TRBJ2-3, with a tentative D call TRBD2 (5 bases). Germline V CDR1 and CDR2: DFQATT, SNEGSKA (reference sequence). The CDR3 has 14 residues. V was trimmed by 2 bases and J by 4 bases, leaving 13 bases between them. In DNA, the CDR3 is TGCAGTGCTAGAATTCAGCTAGCAGCAGATACGCAGTATTTT. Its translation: CSARIQLAADTQYF.

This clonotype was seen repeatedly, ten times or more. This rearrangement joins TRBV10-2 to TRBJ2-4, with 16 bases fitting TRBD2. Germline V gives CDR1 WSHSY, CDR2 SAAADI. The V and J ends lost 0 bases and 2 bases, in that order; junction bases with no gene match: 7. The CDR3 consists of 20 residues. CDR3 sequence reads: CASSESYGTSGGAPKNIQYF. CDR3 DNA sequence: TGCGCCAGCAGTGAGTCGTACGGGACTAGCGGGGGGGCCCCCAAAAACATTCAGTACTTC.

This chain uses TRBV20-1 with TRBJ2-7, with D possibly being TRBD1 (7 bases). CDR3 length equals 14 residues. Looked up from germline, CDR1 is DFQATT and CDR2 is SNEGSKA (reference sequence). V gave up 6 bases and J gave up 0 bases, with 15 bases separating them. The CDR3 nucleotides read TGCAGTGCCCTAGACAGGGACTTCTCCTACGAGCAGTACTTC. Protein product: CSALDRDFSYEQYF.

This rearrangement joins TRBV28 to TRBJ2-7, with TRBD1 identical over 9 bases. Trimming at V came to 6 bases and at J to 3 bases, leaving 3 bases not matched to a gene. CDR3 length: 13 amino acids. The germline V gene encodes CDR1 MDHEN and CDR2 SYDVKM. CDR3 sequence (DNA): TGTGCCAGCAGGGGACAGGGCCGCTACGAGCAGTACTTC. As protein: CASRGQGRYEQYF.

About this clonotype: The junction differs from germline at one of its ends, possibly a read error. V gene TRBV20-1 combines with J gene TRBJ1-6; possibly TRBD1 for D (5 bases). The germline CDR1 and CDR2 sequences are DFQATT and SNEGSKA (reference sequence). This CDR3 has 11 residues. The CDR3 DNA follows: TGCAGTGCTAGGGGGGGTTCACCCCCCCACTTT. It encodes CSARGGSPPHF.

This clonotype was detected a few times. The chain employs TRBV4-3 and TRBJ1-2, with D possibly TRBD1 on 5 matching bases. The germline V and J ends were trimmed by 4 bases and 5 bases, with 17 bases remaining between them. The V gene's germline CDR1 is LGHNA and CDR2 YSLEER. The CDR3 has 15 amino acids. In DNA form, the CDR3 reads TGCGCCAGCAGCCCAGAGCCAGGGAGGGGATATGGCTACACCTTC. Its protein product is CASSPEPGRGYGYTF.

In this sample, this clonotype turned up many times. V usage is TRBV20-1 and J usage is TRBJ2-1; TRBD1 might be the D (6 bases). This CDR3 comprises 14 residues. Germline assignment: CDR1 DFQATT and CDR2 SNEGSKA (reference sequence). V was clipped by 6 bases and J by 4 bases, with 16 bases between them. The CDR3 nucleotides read TGCAGTGCCACTATACAGGGAGCATACAATGAGCAGTTCTTC. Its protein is CSATIQGAYNEQFF.